The 2 T cell receptor beta chains presented below share a single source sample, sequenced in a study of blood T cell repertoires in COVID-19. Sequencing was performed with immunoSEQ multiplex PCR; in TCRdb, only in-frame clones are kept and a portion is missing. The sample contains fewer than 200,000 clones, around 73% of which appear only once. The material sequenced was PBMCs or T cells enriched from blood (not recorded which). Receptor source: a woman aged 45-59 years who had recovered from COVID-19.

The chain has TRBV7-3 and TRBJ2-3; TRBD2 agrees at 10 bases. Germline CDR1 reads SGHTA; CDR2 reads FQGTGA. The CDR3 loop spans 16 amino acids. Trimming at V came to 3 bases and at J to 1 base, leaving 4 bases not matched to a gene. The CDR3 DNA follows: TGTGCCAGCAGCTTGGGTCTAGCGGGAGGCACAGATACGCAGTATTTT. Translating it yields CASSLGLAGGTDTQYF.

The chain links TRBV10-3 to TRBJ2-5, with 9 bases identical to TRBD1. With 6 bases clipped from V and 3 bases from J, the junction kept 5 bases outside the gene matches. The CDR3 is made up of 14 amino acids. The germline gives CDR1 ENHRY, CDR2 SYGVKD. The DNA of the CDR3 is TGTGCCATCAGGAGGGGACAGGGAGAAGAGACCCAGTACTTC. Translating it yields CAIRRGQGEETQYF.